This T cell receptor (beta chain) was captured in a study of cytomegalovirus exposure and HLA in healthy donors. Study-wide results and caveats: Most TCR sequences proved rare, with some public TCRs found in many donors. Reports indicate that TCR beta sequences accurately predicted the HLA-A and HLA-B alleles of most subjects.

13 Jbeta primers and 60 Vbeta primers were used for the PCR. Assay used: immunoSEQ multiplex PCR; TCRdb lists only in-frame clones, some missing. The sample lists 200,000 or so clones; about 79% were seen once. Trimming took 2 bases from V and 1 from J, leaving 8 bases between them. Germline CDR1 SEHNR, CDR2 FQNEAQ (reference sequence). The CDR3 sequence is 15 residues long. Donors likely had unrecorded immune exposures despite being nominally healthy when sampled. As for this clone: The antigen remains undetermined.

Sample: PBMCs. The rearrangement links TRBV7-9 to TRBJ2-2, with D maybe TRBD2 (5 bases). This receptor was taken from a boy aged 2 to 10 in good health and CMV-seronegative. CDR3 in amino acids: CASSLSGENTGELFF. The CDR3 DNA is TGTGCCAGCAGCTTATCCGGGGAGAACACCGGGGAGCTGTTTTTT. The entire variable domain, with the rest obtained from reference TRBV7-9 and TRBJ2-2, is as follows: DTGVSQNPRHKITKRGQNVTFRCDPISEHNRLYWYRQTLGQGPEFLTYFQNEAQLEKSRLLSDRFSAERPKGSFSTLEIQRTEQGDSAMYLCASSLSGENTGELFFGEGSRLTVL.